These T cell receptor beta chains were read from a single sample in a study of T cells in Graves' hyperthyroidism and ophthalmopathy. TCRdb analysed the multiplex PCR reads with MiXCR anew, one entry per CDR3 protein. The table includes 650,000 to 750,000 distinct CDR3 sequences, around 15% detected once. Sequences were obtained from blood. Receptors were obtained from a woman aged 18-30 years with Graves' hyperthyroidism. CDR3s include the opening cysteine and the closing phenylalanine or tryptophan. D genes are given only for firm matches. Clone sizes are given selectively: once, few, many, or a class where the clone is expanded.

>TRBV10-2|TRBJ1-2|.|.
CASSHPSEGPNYGYTF
TGCGCCAGCAGTCACCCCTCCGAAGGTCCAAACTATGGCTACACCTTC
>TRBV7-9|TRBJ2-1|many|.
CASSSVEMGEQFF
TGTGCCAGCAGCTCGGTCGAAATGGGTGAGCAGTTCTTC
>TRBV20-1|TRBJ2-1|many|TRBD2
CSARDRGGRPYNEQFF
TGCAGTGCTAGAGATCGTGGCGGGAGGCCCTACAATGAGCAGTTCTTC
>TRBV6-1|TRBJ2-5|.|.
CASSKTKIGLPVNQETQYF
TGTGCCAGCAGTAAGACCAAGATTGGACTGCCTGTTAACCAAGAGACCCAGTACTTC
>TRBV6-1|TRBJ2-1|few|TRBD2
CASSLYGTSGTLLSSYNEQFF
TGTGCCAGCAGCCTATATGGGACTAGCGGGACTCTCCTGAGCTCCTACAATGAGCAGTTCTTC
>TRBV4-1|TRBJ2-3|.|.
CASSPIGQSDVDTQYF
TGCGCCAGCAGCCCTATCGGACAGTCCGATGTGGATACGCAGTATTTT
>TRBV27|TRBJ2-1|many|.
CASGSPGVTEQFF
TGTGCCAGCGGAAGCCCGGGGGTTACCGAGCAGTTCTTC
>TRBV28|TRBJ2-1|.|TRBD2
CASSLRPGTSSNEQFF
TGTGCCAGCAGTTTAAGACCCGGGACTAGCAGCAATGAGCAGTTCTTC
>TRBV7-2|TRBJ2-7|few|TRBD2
CASSSGTSRYEQYF
TGTGCCAGCAGCTCCGGGACTAGCAGATACGAGCAGTACTTC
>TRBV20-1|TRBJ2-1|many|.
CSAIVGGRGNEQFF
TGCAGTGCTATAGTCGGGGGGCGGGGCAATGAGCAGTTCTTC
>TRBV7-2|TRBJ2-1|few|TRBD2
CASSPPGLAGGPDNEQFF
TGTGCCAGCAGCCCTCCGGGACTAGCGGGAGGGCCTGACAATGAGCAGTTCTTC
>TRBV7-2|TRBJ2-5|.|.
CASSWTGAPETQYF
TGTGCCAGCAGCTGGACGGGGGCGCCAGAGACCCAGTACTTC
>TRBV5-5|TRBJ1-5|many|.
CASSLEWTGGTQHF
TGTGCCAGCAGCCTAGAATGGACCGGGGGAACCCAGCATTTT
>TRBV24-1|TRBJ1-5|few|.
CATNYYGTSNQPQHF
TGTGCCACCAATTACTACGGGACCAGCAATCAGCCCCAGCATTTT
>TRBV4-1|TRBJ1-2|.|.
CASSQIRGLSGYTF
TGCGCCAGCAGCCAAATCCGGGGACTCTCTGGCTACACCTTC
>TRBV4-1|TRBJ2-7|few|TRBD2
CASSPFQSGGPAYEQYF
TGCGCCAGCAGCCCTTTCCAAAGCGGGGGGCCCGCCTACGAGCAGTACTTC
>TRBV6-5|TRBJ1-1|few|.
CASSYSKYRNTEAFF
TGTGCCAGCAGTTACTCGAAGTACAGGAACACTGAAGCTTTCTTT
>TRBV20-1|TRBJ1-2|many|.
CSAKGLNYGYTF
TGCAGTGCCAAGGGACTGAACTATGGCTACACCTTC
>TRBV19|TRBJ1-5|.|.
CASSIDRAPTPQHF
TGTGCCAGTAGTATAGATAGGGCCCCGACGCCCCAGCATTTT
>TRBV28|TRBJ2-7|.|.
CASSQSRGTYEQYF
TGTGCCAGCAGTCAATCCAGGGGAACCTACGAGCAGTACTTC
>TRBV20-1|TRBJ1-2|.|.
CSARFTGRRDGYTF
TGCAGTGCTAGATTTACAGGGCGGAGGGATGGCTACACCTTC
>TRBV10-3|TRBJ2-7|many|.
CAISGQVEQYF
TGTGCCATCAGTGGGCAAGTCGAGCAGTACTTC
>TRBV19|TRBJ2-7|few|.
CATTDGQRNEQYF
TGTGCCACTACAGACGGACAGCGCAACGAGCAGTACTTC
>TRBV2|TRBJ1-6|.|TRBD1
CASSGQGANSPLHF
TGTGCCAGCAGTGGCCAGGGGGCTAATTCACCCCTCCACTTT
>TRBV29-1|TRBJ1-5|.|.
CSVAHGASNQPQHF
TGCAGCGTAGCCCACGGCGCTAGCAATCAGCCCCAGCATTTT
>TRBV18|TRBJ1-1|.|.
CASSPQIDPEAFF
TGTGCCAGCTCACCACAAATTGACCCTGAAGCTTTCTTT
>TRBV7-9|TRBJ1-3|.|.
CASSFPGVYRDPGNTIYF
TGTGCCAGCAGCTTCCCTGGGGTCTACAGAGACCCTGGAAACACCATATATTTT
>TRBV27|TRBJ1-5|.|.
CASSLGHYQPQHF
TGTGCCAGTTCCCTGGGCCACTATCAGCCCCAGCATTTT
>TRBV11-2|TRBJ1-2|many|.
CASRRTSDYGYTF
TGTGCCAGCAGGCGGACGTCCGACTATGGCTACACCTTC
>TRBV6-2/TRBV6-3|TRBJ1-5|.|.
CASSYQGAASNQPQHF
TGTGCCAGCAGTTACCAGGGTGCCGCAAGCAATCAGCCCCAGCATTTT
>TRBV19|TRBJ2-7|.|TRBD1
CASSTQGEAYEQYF
TGTGCCAGTAGTACTCAGGGGGAAGCGTACGAGCAGTACTTC
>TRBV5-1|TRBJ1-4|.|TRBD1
CASSPRTGRDEKLFF
TGCGCCAGCAGCCCTCGGACAGGCAGGGACGAAAAACTGTTTTTT
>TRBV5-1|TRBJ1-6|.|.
CASSSRETVTNSPLHF
TGCGCCAGCAGCTCCCGAGAGACAGTCACAAATTCACCCCTCCACTTT
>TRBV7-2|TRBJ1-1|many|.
CASHPSGWVGNTEAFF
TGTGCCAGCCACCCCTCGGGTTGGGTAGGGAACACTGAAGCTTTCTTT
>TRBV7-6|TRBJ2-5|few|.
CASSLKRPYQETQYF
TGTGCCAGCAGCTTAAAGCGCCCGTACCAAGAGACCCAGTACTTC
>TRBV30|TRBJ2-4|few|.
CAWSSEIAKNIQYF
TGTGCCTGGAGTTCGGAGATAGCCAAAAACATTCAGTACTTC
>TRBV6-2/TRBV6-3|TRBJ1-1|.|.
CASSYSSLLDTEAFF
TGTGCCAGCAGTTACTCGAGTCTGTTGGACACTGAAGCTTTCTTT
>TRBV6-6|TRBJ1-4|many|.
CASSYLGGNNEKLFF
TGTGCCAGCAGTTACTTGGGGGGGAATAATGAAAAACTGTTTTTT
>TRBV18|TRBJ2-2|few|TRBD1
CASSPRGQGNTGELFF
TGTGCCAGCTCACCACGGGGACAGGGAAACACCGGGGAGCTGTTTTTT
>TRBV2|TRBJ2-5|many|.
CARTNREETQYF
TGTGCCAGAACGAACAGGGAAGAGACCCAGTACTTC